This entry lists 32 T cell receptor beta chains sequenced from one sample in a study of regulatory T cells in long-lasting Graves disease. Noted time point: newly diagnosed GD, antithyroid drugs for less than 3 months. RNA from PBMCs was the source of the TCR library. Both iRepertoire HTBI primers and Arm-PCR of CDR3 regions were used to build the TCR beta libraries. A single record per CDR3 protein comes from TCRdb applying MiXCR to the multiplex PCR reads. The table records about 620,000 distinct CDR3 sequences, approximately 15% of them present only once. These data were also filed under a second study, of T cells in Graves' hyperthyroidism and ophthalmopathy.

Sample: peripheral blood mononuclear cells (PBMCs), taken at new diagnosis, from a patient treated with antithyroid drugs. The receptors here all came from a woman aged 25 to 39 with Graves disease.

This clonotype was seen more than once but under ten times. No conserved phenylalanine or tryptophan is present at the end of the CDR3, so a read error is the likely explanation. The CDR3 DNA reads TGTGCCAGCAGCGCTCGACAGGCCAGCTCCTACGAGCAGTACCTC. Translation gives CASSARQASSYEQYL. The chain employs TRBV9 and TRBJ2-7, with a tentative D call TRBD1 (6 bases). The germline V gene encodes CDR1 SGDLS and CDR2 YYNGEE. The ends were cut back, 3 bases at V and 0 bases at J, with 13 bases in the middle. The CDR3 has 15 amino acids.

This clonotype was recorded many times. The genes are TRBV6-1 and TRBJ1-5; a possible D gene is TRBD1 (5 bases). Germline V lookup: CDR1 MNHNS, CDR2 SASEGT. The V gene lost 1 base and the J gene lost 4 bases, with 14 bases spanning the gap. The CDR3 consists of 16 residues. The CDR3 DNA is TGTGCCAGCAGTGAAGGTTATCGGACAACTAATCAGCCCCAGCATTTT. Translation gives CASSEGYRTTNQPQHF.

V is TRBV5-1 and J is TRBJ2-1; D remains unclear. Trimming removed 3 bases at V and 3 bases at J, with 10 bases between. The CDR3 extends over 14 amino acids. The germline V gene has CDR1 SGHRS and CDR2 YFSETQ. The CDR3 nucleotides read TGCGCCAGCAGCTCAGGCCGAAACTACAATGAGCAGTTCTTC. Encoded protein: CASSSGRNYNEQFF.

This clonotype was seen many times. This rearrangement joins TRBV7-9 to TRBJ1-2; D is perhaps TRBD1 (5 bases). V was pared by 3 bases and J by 8 bases, with 19 bases between. The CDR3 is 15 amino acids. Germline-derived CDR1 and CDR2 are SEHNR and FQNEAQ (reference sequence). This chain's CDR3 is CASSFSGTGLEGYTF. In DNA form, the CDR3 reads TGTGCCAGCAGCTTCTCCGGGACCGGGTTGGAGGGCTACACCTTC.

The CDR3 reads CSARRGQRGLSNQPQHF. CDR3 nucleotides: TGCAGTGCTAGGAGGGGACAGAGAGGACTTAGCAATCAGCCCCAGCATTTT. V and J are TRBV20-1 and TRBJ1-5; TRBD1 agrees at 7 bases. With V trimmed by 3 bases and J by 0 bases, 11 bases remained unmatched. The germline V gene has CDR1 DFQATT and CDR2 SNEGSKA (reference sequence). The CDR3 runs 17 residues.

The genes are TRBV11-2 and TRBJ2-3; possibly TRBD2 for D (6 bases). Trimming took off 5 bases at V and 6 bases at J, with 15 bases between the two ends. Germline lookup yields CDR1 SGHAT and CDR2 FQNNGV. This CDR3 has 14 amino acids. CDR3 sequence reads: CASSAGTPRDTQYF. The CDR3 nucleotides read TGTGCCAGCAGCGCCGGGACTCCACGGGATACGCAGTATTTT.

This clonotype was recorded at least ten times. The chain's CDR3 is CASSPDRILTDTQYF. CDR3 sequence (DNA): TGTGCCAGCAGCCCAGACAGGATACTCACAGATACGCAGTATTTT. V usage is TRBV11-2 and J usage is TRBJ2-3; perhaps TRBD1 as D (6 bases). V was trimmed by 5 bases and J by 2 bases, leaving 14 bases between them. The CDR3 covers 15 residues. Germline values: CDR1 SGHAT, CDR2 FQNNGV.

Ten or more counts support this clonotype. The gene calls are TRBV28 and TRBJ2-1, with 7 bases identical to TRBD2. The germline V gene encodes CDR1 MDHEN and CDR2 SYDVKM. The CDR3 loop spans 15 amino acids. V shed 4 bases, J shed 7 bases, and the junction held 10 bases outside the gene matches. The CDR3 nucleotides are TGTGCCAGCAGTTACTCGGGACTAATAGCAAATGAGCAGTTCTTC. It translates to CASSYSGLIANEQFF.

This clonotype was seen many times. The rearrangement joins TRBV28 to TRBJ2-5; TRBD1 aligns across 8 bases. The CDR3 sequence is 16 residues long. Germline trimming cut 5 bases from V and 5 bases from J; bases unmatched to any gene: 13. Germline V gene sequence: CDR1 MDHEN, CDR2 SYDVKM. The CDR3: CASSPVRQGNEETQYF. The CDR3 region has the DNA TGTGCCAGCAGTCCGGTTAGACAGGGGAACGAGGAGACCCAGTACTTC. Full variable domain (rest looked up from reference TRBV28 and TRBJ2-5): DVKVTQSSRYLVKRTGEKVFLECVQDMDHENMFWYRQDPGLGLRLIYFSYDVKMKEKGDIPEGYSVSREKKERFSLILESASTNQTSMYLCASSPVRQGNEETQYFGPGTRLLVL.

This clonotype was found many times. This chain connects TRBV12-5 to TRBJ2-1; possibly TRBD1 or TRBD2 for D (5 bases each). The CDR3 sequence is 16 residues long. Germline CDR1 reads LGHNT; CDR2 reads FRNRAP. The V end lost 0 bases, the J end lost 8 bases, and 17 bases lay between the germline ends. This CDR3 is CASGLVPGQGSDEQFF. The CDR3 nucleotides read TGTGCTAGTGGTTTGGTTCCCGGACAAGGGAGCGATGAGCAGTTCTTC. The full variable domain, its missing parts supplied by reference TRBV12-5 and TRBJ2-1, is DARVTQTPRHKVTEMGQEVTMRCQPILGHNTVFWYRQTMMQGLELLAYFRNRAPLDDSGMPKDRFSAEMPDATLATLKIQPSEPRDSAVYFCASGLVPGQGSDEQFFGPGTRLTVL.

The V call is TRBV10-1, the J call TRBJ2-7; possibly TRBD2 for D (6 bases). V lost 4 bases to trimming and J lost 3 bases, with 16 bases between them. The CDR3 runs 15 residues. Germline values: CDR1 WNHNN, CDR2 SYGVQD (reference sequence). CDR3 amino acids: CASSAGRHPIYEQYF. Here the CDR3 DNA reads TGCGCCAGCAGTGCCGGGAGACACCCGATCTACGAGCAGTACTTC.

This clonotype has at least ten counts. The V gene is TRBV11-2, the J gene TRBJ2-3; maybe TRBD2 (6 bases). The CDR3 extends over 16 amino acids. Trimming left V 6 bases short and J 4 bases short, with 20 bases between. The germline V gene has CDR1 SGHAT and CDR2 FQNNGV. The CDR3 region is CASRAPWGESADTQYF. CDR3 coding DNA: TGTGCCAGCAGAGCCCCTTGGGGGGAATCAGCAGATACGCAGTATTTT.

Note on this clonotype: With a much larger clone just one base away, this may be a read error. The CDR3 DNA reads TGTGCCAGCAGCCTGGCCGTACAATTCAATGAGCAGTTCTTC. Amino acid sequence: CASSLAVQFNEQFF. The chain carries TRBV7-6 and TRBJ2-1; no firm D call. This CDR3 region has 14 residues. Looked up from germline, CDR1 is SGHVS and CDR2 is FNYEAQ. Deletions cut 5 bases from V and 6 bases from J, with 14 bases between. Full variable domain (remainder filled in from reference TRBV7-6 and TRBJ2-1): GAGVSQSPRYKVTKRGQDVALRCDPISGHVSLYWYRQALGQGPEFLTYFNYEAQQDKSGLPNDRFSAERPEGSISTLTIQRTEQRDSAMYRCASSLAVQFNEQFFGPGTRLTVL.

The rearrangement uses TRBV3-1 and TRBJ2-2; 11 bases line up with TRBD2. V shed 4 bases, J shed 7 bases, and the junction held 8 bases outside the gene matches. Per germline, CDR1 LGHDT and CDR2 YNNKEL (reference sequence). This CDR3 is 16 amino acids long. Written as DNA, the CDR3 is TGTGCCAGCAGCCCCATAGCGGGAGGGCCAAGCGGGGAGCTGTTTTTT. It encodes CASSPIAGGPSGELFF.

This clonotype was seen a handful of times. Here the CDR3 DNA reads TGTGCCAGTAGTAGGGCAGGGTTTCAGCCCCAGCATTTT. This sequence encodes CASSRAGFQPQHF. This rearrangement joins TRBV19 to TRBJ1-5; TRBD1 might be the D (5 bases). The V end lost 4 bases, the J end lost 6 bases, and 10 bases lay between the germline ends. The CDR3 has 13 amino acids. Germline loops: CDR1 LNHDA, CDR2 SQIVND (reference sequence).

The J gene is TRBJ2-7, the V gene TRBV9; 11 positions match TRBD2. CDR1 is SGDLS, CDR2 YYNGEE, per germline. The V and J ends lost 3 bases and 4 bases, in that order; junction bases with no gene match: 6. This CDR3 is 15 amino acids long. CDR3 bases: TGTGCCAGCAGCGCAGCCGGGACTAGCGGTTACGAGCAGTACTTC. Residues: CASSAAGTSGYEQYF. Together with reference TRBV9 and TRBJ2-7, the CDR3 gives the full variable domain: DSGVTQTPKHLITATGQRVTLRCSPRSGDLSVYWYQQSLDQGLQFLIQYYNGEERAKGNILERFSAQQFPDLHSELNLSSLELGDSALYFCASSAAGTSGYEQYFGPGTRLTVT.

In its sample, this clonotype was seen a few times. A junction boundary mismatches the germline segment, possibly from a read error. This CDR3 is CVSSPRKSSYNEQFF. Written as DNA, the CDR3 is TGTGTCAGCAGTCCGCGCAAAAGCTCCTACAATGAGCAGTTCTTC. The chain has TRBV12-3 or TRBV12-4 and TRBJ2-1; D is uncertain. CDR3 length: 15 residues.

This clonotype was seen repeatedly, ten times or more. This chain joins TRBV7-8 and TRBJ2-5; 7 nucleotides agree with TRBD1. V was clipped by 5 bases and J by 4 bases; unmatched bases: 10. This CDR3 has 15 amino acids. Germline V CDR1 and CDR2: SGHVS, FQNEAQ. CDR3 loop: CASSHLVAGGETQYF. CDR3 DNA sequence: TGTGCCAGCAGCCATCTGGTTGCAGGGGGAGAGACCCAGTACTTC.

This chain uses TRBV11-2 with TRBJ2-1, with TRBD2 as a possible D gene (5 bases). The J call is uncertain, as TRBJ2-3 better fits the DNA end. From germline, CDR1 is SGHAT and CDR2 FQNNGV. CDR3 size: 15 residues. Here the CDR3 DNA reads TGTGCCAGCAGCCTAGCCACTCGGTCCCGGTATACGCAGTATTTT. The encoded protein is CASSLATRSRYTQYF.

In its sample, this clonotype was seen a few times. The chain couples TRBV30 to TRBJ2-7, with D maybe TRBD1 (6 bases). CDR1 is GTSNPN, CDR2 SVGIG, per germline (reference sequence). The length of the CDR3 is 14 residues. Trimming cost V 2 bases and J 3 bases, with 14 bases left between them. The CDR3 protein is CAWSKGEPRYEQYF. CDR3 bases: TGTGCCTGGAGTAAGGGGGAGCCCCGCTACGAGCAGTACTTC.

This clonotype showed up many times. The V gene is TRBV5-1, the J gene TRBJ2-1; 10 bases agree with TRBD1. J gave up 8 bases and V 3 bases, and 8 bases lay outside the gene matches. From germline, CDR1 is SGHRS and CDR2 YFSETQ. The CDR3 has 15 amino acids. The CDR3 reads CASSYGQGEGDEQFF. The CDR3 DNA follows: TGCGCCAGCAGCTACGGACAGGGGGAGGGCGATGAGCAGTTCTTC.

This clonotype was found many times. This chain joins TRBV2 and TRBJ2-7; D might be TRBD1 (5 bases). V was trimmed by 6 bases and J by 2 bases, leaving 11 bases between them. Germline V gene lookup returns CDR1 SNHLY and CDR2 FYNNEI. The CDR3 runs to 13 residues. Written as DNA, the CDR3 is TGTGCCAGCAGCCTCAGGGTCACCTACGAGCAGTACTTC. Translated: CASSLRVTYEQYF.

V gene TRBV20-1 combines with J gene TRBJ2-6; D remains unclear. In germline, CDR1 is DFQATT, CDR2 SNEGSKA (reference sequence). Trimming removed 5 bases at V and 0 bases at J, with 8 bases between. The CDR3 consists of 14 residues. CDR3 DNA: TGCAGTGCTCGCCATTACTCTGGGGCCAACGTCCTGACTTTC. This codes for CSARHYSGANVLTF.

The chain recombines TRBV6-5 with TRBJ2-7, with a possible D match to TRBD2 (6 bases). The germline V gene encodes CDR1 MNHEY and CDR2 SVGAGI. The V gene lost 4 bases and the J gene lost 3 bases, with 16 bases spanning the gap. The CDR3 has 15 amino acids. The CDR3 here is CASSLFRDLNYEQYF. CDR3 DNA sequence: TGTGCCAGCAGTTTATTCCGGGACTTAAACTACGAGCAGTACTTC.

V gene TRBV18 combines with J gene TRBJ1-2; TRBD1 matches at 7 bases. The V segment lost 6 bases and the J segment 7 bases; nucleotides outside the gene matches: 11. The CDR3 is 14 amino acids. Germline V lookup: CDR1 KGHSH, CDR2 LQKENI. The CDR3 reads CASSTGTEDIGYTF. CDR3 nucleotides: TGTGCCAGCTCCACCGGGACAGAGGATATTGGCTACACCTTC.

This clonotype was detected many times. The chain carries TRBV7-2 and TRBJ2-5, with D tentatively TRBD1 or TRBD2 (5 bases each). Per the germline V gene, CDR1 is SGHTA and CDR2 is FQGNSA. This CDR3 has 15 amino acids. V lost 4 bases to trimming and J lost 3 bases, with 15 bases between them. This chain's CDR3 is CASSSRGTWEETQYF. The CDR3 nucleotides are TGTGCCAGCAGCTCACGTGGGACCTGGGAAGAGACCCAGTACTTC.

This clonotype was recorded at least ten times. This sequence joins TRBV29-1 and TRBJ2-4, with 10 bases aligning to TRBD1. The germline V gene encodes CDR1 SQVTM and CDR2 ANQGSEA. J gave up 6 bases and V 5 bases, and 4 bases lay outside the gene matches. The CDR3 runs 13 residues. The CDR3 region is CSVRQGASNIQYF. CDR3 bases: TGCAGCGTTCGACAGGGGGCCTCAAACATTCAGTACTTC.

V and J are TRBV27 and TRBJ2-3; 8 bases match TRBD2. The germline V gene has CDR1 MNHEY and CDR2 SMNVEV (reference sequence). Unmatched junction bases numbered 13, after V lost 5 bases and J lost 0 bases. This CDR3 has 18 amino acids. The DNA for the CDR3 is TGTGCCAGCAGTCCCACTGGACTAGCTTGGCTTAGCACAGATACGCAGTATTTT. It encodes CASSPTGLAWLSTDTQYF.

This clonotype occurred many times. J is TRBJ2-5 and V is TRBV28, with D tentatively TRBD1 (6 bases). This CDR3 spans 13 amino acids. The V and J ends lost 6 bases and 5 bases respectively, with 13 bases between them. Germline lookup yields CDR1 MDHEN and CDR2 SYDVKM. CDR3 coding DNA: TGTGCCAGCAGCCTACAGGGCTGGGAGACCCAGTACTTC. It is translated as CASSLQGWETQYF.

This clonotype was seen repeatedly, ten times or more. The missing conserved phenylalanine or tryptophan at the end of this CDR3 makes a read error likely. Because the CDR3's place on the DNA is in doubt, the DNA is left out and the CDR3 is given as listed by TCRdb. The J gene is TRBJ1-1, the V gene TRBV6-2 or TRBV6-3; the D segment call TRBD1 is taken from the table without a DNA check. The germline gives CDR1 MNHEY, CDR2 SVGEGT. The CDR3 has 11 residues if both end residues are counted. This CDR3 reads CASSSAPGGDC.

This clonotype has more than one count but fewer than ten. The rearrangement joins TRBV9 to TRBJ2-3, with no clear D. CDR3 length: 15 amino acids. The V and J ends lost 1 base and 3 bases respectively, with 12 bases between them. Germline V gene lookup returns CDR1 SGDLS and CDR2 YYNGEE. The CDR3 loop is CASSVSSATTDTQYF. CDR3 DNA: TGTGCCAGCAGCGTATCCAGCGCCACGACAGATACGCAGTATTTT.

Concerning this clonotype itself: Possible read error: a much larger clone is one base away. The chain uses TRBV20-1 and TRBJ1-2; no clear D gene. CDR3 size: 12 residues. V lost 0 bases, J lost 4 bases, and 6 bases lay in between. CDR1 DFQATT and CDR2 SNEGSKA come from the germline V gene (reference sequence). CDR3 protein: CSAREVTYGYTF. In nucleotides, the CDR3 is TGCAGTGCTAGAGAAGTCACCTATGGCTACACCTTC.